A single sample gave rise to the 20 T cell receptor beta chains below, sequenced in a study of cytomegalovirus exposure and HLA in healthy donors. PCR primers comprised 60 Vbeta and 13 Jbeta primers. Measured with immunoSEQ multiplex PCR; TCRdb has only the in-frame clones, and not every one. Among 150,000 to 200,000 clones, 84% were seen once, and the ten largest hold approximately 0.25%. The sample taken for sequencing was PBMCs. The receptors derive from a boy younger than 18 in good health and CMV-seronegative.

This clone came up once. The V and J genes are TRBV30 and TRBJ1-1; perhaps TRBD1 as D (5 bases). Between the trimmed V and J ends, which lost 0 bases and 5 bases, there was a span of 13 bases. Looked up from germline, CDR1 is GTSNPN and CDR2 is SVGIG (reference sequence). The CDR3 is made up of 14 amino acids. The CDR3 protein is CAWSVSPGLTEAFF. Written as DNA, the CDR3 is TGTGCCTGGAGTGTATCCCCAGGGCTAACTGAAGCTTTCTTT.

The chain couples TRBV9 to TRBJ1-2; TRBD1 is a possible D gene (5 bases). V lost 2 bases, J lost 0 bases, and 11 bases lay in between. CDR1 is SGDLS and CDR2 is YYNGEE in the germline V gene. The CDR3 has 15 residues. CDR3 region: CASSVLDKANYGYTF. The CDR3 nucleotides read TGTGCCAGCAGCGTCCTGGACAAAGCTAACTATGGCTACACCTTC.

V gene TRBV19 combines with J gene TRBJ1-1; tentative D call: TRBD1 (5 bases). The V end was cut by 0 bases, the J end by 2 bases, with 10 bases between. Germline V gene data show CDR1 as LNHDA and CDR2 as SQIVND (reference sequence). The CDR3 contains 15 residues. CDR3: CASSIERGGNTEAFF. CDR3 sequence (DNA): TGTGCCAGTAGTATAGAAAGGGGTGGTAACACTGAAGCTTTCTTT.

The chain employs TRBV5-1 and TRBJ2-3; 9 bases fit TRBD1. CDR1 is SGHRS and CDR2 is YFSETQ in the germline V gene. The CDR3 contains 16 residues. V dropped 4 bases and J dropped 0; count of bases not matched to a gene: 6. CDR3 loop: CASSRGTGSSTDTQYF. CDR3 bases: TGCGCCAGCAGCCGGGGGACAGGGTCCAGCACAGATACGCAGTATTTT.

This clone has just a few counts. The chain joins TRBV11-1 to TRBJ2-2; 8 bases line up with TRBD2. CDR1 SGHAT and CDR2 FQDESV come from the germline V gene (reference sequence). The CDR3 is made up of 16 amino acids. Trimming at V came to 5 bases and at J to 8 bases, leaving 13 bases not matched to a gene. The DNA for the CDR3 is TGTGCCAGCAGCCGTAGCGGGATTCTCCTTAAGGGGGAGCTGTTTTTT. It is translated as CASSRSGILLKGELFF.

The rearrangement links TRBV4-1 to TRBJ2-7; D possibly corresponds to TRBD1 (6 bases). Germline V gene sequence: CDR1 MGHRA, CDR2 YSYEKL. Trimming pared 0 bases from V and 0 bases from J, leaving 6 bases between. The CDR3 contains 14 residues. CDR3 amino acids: CASSQEQGSYEQYF. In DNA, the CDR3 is TGCGCCAGCAGCCAAGAACAGGGCTCCTACGAGCAGTACTTC.

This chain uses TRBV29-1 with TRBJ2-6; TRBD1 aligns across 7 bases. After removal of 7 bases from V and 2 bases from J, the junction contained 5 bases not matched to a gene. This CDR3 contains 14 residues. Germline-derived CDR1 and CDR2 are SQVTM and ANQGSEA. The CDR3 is CSGATGAGANVLTF. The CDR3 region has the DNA TGCAGCGGGGCAACAGGGGCTGGGGCCAACGTCCTGACTTTC.

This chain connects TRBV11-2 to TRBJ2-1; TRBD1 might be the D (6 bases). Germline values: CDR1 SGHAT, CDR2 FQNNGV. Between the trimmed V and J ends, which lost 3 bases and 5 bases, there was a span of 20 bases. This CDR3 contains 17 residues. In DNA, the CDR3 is TGTGCCAGCAGCTTTCAGGGGACGCCGGGGCTAAACAATGAGCAGTTCTTC. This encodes CASSFQGTPGLNNEQFF.

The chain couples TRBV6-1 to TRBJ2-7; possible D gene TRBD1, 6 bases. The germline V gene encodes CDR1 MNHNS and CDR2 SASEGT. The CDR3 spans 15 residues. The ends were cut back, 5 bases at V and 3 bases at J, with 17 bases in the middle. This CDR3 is CASSIQGARRYEQYF. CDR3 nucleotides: TGTGCCAGCAGTATACAGGGAGCTCGTCGCTACGAGCAGTACTTC.

The CDR3 loop is CSARSGDTQYF. As DNA, the CDR3 is TGCAGTGCCCGTAGCGGGGATACGCAGTATTTT. This rearrangement joins TRBV20-1 to TRBJ2-3, with 7 positions matching TRBD2. CDR1 and CDR2 (germline): DFQATT, SNEGSKA (reference sequence). Unmatched junction bases numbered 3, after V lost 6 bases and J lost 6 bases. The CDR3 runs 11 residues.

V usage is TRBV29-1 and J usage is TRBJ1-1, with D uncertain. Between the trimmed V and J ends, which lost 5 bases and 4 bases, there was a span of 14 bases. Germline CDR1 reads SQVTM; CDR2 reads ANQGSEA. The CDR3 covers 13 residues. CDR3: CSVRRRLGTEAFF. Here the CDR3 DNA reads TGCAGCGTTCGCAGGCGCCTGGGCACTGAAGCTTTCTTT. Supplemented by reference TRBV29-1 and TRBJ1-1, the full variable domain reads SAVISQKPSRDICQRGTSLTIQCQVDSQVTMMFWYRQQPGQSLTLIATANQGSEATYESGFVIDKFPISRPNLTFSTLTVSNMSPEDSSIYLCSVRRRLGTEAFFGQGTRLTVV.

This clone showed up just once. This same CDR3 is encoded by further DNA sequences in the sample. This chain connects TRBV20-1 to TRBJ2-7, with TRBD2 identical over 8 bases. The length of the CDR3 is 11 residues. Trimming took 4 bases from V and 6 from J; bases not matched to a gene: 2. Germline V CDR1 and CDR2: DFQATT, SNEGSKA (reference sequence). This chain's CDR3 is CSATGLGEQYF. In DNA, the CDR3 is TGCAGTGCTACGGGACTAGGCGAGCAGTACTTC.

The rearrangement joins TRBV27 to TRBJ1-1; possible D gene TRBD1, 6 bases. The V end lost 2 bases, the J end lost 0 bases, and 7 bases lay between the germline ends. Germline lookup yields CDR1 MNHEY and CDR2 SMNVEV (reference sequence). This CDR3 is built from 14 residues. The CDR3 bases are TGTGCCAGCAGTTTACAGGGGATGAACACTGAAGCTTTCTTT. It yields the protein CASSLQGMNTEAFF.

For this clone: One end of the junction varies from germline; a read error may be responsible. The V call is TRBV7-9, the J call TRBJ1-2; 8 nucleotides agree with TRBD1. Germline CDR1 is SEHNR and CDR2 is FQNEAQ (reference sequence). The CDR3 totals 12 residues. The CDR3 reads CSSSPTGDGYTF. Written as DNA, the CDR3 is TGTTCCAGCAGCCCGACAGGGGATGGCTACACCTTC.

The chain's CDR3 is CASSFDRVYEQYF. The CDR3 region has the DNA TGTGCCAGCAGCTTTGACAGGGTCTACGAGCAGTACTTC. The rearrangement uses TRBV2 and TRBJ2-7; 7 nucleotides match TRBD1. V shed 6 bases, J shed 3 bases, and the junction held 5 bases outside the gene matches. Germline CDR1 is SNHLY and CDR2 is FYNNEI. The CDR3 consists of 13 residues.

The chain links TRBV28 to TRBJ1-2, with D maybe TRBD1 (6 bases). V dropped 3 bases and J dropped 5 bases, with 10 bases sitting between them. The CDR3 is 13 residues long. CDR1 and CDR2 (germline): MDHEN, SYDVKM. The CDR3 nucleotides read TGTGCCAGCAGTTTGGACAGTTGGTATGGCTACACCTTC. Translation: CASSLDSWYGYTF.

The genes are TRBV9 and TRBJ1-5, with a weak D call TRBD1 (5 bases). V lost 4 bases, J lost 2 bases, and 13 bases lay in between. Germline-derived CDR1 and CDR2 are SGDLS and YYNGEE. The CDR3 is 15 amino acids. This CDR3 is CASSSRRGGNQPQHF. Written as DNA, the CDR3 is TGTGCCAGCAGCTCCCGTCGGGGGGGCAATCAGCCCCAGCATTTT.

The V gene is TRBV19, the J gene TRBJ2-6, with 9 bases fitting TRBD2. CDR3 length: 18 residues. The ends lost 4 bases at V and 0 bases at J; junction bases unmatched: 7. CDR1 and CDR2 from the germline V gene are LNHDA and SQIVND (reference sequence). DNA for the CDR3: TGTGCCAGTAGTAATCTGGCTAGCGGGATCTCTGGGGCCAACGTCCTGACTTTC. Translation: CASSNLASGISGANVLTF.

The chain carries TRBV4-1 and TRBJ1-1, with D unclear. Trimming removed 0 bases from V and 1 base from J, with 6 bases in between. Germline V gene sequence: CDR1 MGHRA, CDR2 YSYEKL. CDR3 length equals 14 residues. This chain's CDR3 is CASSQDLRNTEAFF. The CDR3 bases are TGCGCCAGCAGCCAAGATCTAAGGAACACTGAAGCTTTCTTT.

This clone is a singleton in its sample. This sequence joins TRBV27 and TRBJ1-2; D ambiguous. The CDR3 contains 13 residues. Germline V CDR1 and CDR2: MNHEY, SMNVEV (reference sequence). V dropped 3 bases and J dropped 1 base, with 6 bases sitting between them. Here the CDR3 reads CASSFSVNYGYTF. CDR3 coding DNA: TGTGCCAGCAGTTTCAGTGTTAACTATGGCTACACCTTC.